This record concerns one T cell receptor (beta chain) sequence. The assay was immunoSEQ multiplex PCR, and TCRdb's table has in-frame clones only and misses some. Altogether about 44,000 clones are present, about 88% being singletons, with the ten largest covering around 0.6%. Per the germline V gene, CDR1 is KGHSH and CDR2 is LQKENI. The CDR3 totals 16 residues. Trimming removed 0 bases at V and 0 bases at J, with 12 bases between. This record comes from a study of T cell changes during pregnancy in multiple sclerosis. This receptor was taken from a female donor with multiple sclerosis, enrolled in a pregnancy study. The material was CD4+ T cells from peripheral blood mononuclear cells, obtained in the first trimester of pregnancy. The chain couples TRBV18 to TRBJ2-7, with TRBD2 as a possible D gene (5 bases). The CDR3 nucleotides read TGTGCCAGCTCACCACCGCTAGGGAGAAGCTCCTACGAGCAGTACTTC. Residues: CASSPPLGRSSYEQYF.